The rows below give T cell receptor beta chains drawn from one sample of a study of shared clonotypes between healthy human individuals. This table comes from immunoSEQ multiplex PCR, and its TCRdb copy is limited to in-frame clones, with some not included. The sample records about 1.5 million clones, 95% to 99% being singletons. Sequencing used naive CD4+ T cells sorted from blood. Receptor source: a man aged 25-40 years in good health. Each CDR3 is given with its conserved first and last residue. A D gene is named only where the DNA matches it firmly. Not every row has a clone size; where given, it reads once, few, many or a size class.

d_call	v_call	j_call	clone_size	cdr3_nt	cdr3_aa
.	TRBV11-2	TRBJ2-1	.	TGTGCCAGCAGCTGGGGTAGTTATGAGCAGTTCTTC	CASSWGSYEQFF
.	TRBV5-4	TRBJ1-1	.	TGTGCCAGCAGCCCCAGGGTAGGCACTGAAGCTTTCTTT	CASSPRVGTEAFF
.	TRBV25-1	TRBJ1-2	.	TGTGCCAGTAGGACACCAGACTATGGCTACACCTTC	CASRTPDYGYTF
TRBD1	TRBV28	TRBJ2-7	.	TGTGCCAGCAGTTTCGCGGACAGGGGGACAAACTACGAGCAGTACTTC	CASSFADRGTNYEQYF
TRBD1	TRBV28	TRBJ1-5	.	TGTGCCACCGCCAGACAGGGAAGGAATCAGCCCCAGCATTTT	CATARQGRNQPQHF
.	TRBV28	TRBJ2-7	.	TGTGCCACAGGGACAACCATGGAGGACGAGCAGTACTTC	CATGTTMEDEQYF
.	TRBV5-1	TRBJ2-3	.	TGCGCCAGCAGCTTGTTCCGCACAGATACGCAGTATTTT	CASSLFRTDTQYF
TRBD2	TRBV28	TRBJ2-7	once	TGTGCCAGCAGCCGCGGCCTAGCGGTTTACGAGCAGTACTTC	CASSRGLAVYEQYF
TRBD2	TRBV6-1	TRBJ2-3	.	TGTGCCAGCACCGAAGGACTAGCGAGAACAGATACGCAGTATTTT	CASTEGLARTDTQYF
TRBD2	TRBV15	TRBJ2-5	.	TGTGCCACCAGCAGAGCGTCCGGGACTAGTAAAGAGACCCAGTACTTC	CATSRASGTSKETQYF
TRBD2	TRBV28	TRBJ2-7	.	TGTGCCAGCAGTTTGAGTAGCGGGAGGGCCTACGAGCAGTACTTC	CASSLSSGRAYEQYF
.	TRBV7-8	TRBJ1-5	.	TGTGCCAGCAGCTTAGATGGGAAACGATATAGCAATCAGCCCCAGCATTTT	CASSLDGKRYSNQPQHF
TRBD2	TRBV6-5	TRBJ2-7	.	TGTGCCAGCAGTGTGGGACTAGCGGAAGAGCAGTACTTC	CASSVGLAEEQYF
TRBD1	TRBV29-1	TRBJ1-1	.	TGCAGCGTGGCCCGACAGGGCCCGGGGGGTATTGGCGCTTTCTTT	CSVARQGPGGIGAFF
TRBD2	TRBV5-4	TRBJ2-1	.	TGTGCCAGCAGCAGGGGACTAGCGGGAGCAAGGTCCTACAATGAGCAGTTCTTC	CASSRGLAGARSYNEQFF
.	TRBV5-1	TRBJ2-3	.	TGCGCCAGCCTCGGGAGCACAGATACGCAGTATTTT	CASLGSTDTQYF
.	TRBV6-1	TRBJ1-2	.	TGTGCCAGCAGTGAATCTTCAGGGAACTATGGCTACACCTTC	CASSESSGNYGYTF